This TCR beta chain is from a study of cytomegalovirus exposure and HLA in healthy donors. Study-level findings and limits: A further, later analysis showed that HLA-associated TCR beta chains (compared with equally common others) were more clonally expanded.

Germline CDR1 reads MNHEY; CDR2 reads SMNVEV (reference sequence). V was shortened by 3 bases and J by 5 bases, with 14 bases between the two germline ends. The CDR3 contains 14 residues. Remarks on this clone: Its antigen is as yet unknown.

It was with 60 Vbeta and 13 Jbeta primers that the PCR ran. Assay used: immunoSEQ multiplex PCR; TCRdb lists only in-frame clones, some missing. The sample consists of more than 95,000 clones, about 13% of them appearing once. This cohort consisted of healthy bone marrow donors. These donors counted as nominally healthy when sampled, but unrecorded immune exposures were likely. The sample was PBMCs. The chain uses TRBV27 and TRBJ2-7; possible D gene TRBD1, 6 bases. The TCR was taken from a man aged 35-49 years in good health and CMV-seropositive. The CDR3: CASSFNRDTHEQYF. CDR3 nucleotides: TGTGCCAGCAGTTTCAACCGGGACACCCACGAGCAGTACTTC.